This TCR beta chain was sequenced during a study of blood T cell repertoires in COVID-19. Study at large: Researchers got acute and convalescent COVID-19 samples from the United States, Italy and Spain.

Only in-frame clones appear in the TCRdb table, and some are missing; sequencing was by immunoSEQ multiplex PCR. The sample has under 200,000 clones, 83% seen once. The CDR3 consists of 16 residues. The germline CDR1 and CDR2 sequences are SGHKS and YYEKEE (reference sequence). V was trimmed by 5 bases and J by 0 bases, leaving 12 bases between them. V and J are TRBV5-5 and TRBJ2-6; D is unresolved. Sequenced sample: peripheral blood. The source of this sequence is a woman aged 80 or over with acute or convalescent COVID-19. The CDR3 DNA reads TGTGCCAGCAGTGGAGAGGTTTTCTCTGGGGCCAACGTCCTGACTTTC. This gives the protein CASSGEVFSGANVLTF.